This note documents a single T cell receptor (beta chain) sequence. No antigen is known for it. The CDR3 has 15 amino acids. The V gene's germline CDR1 is SGHRS and CDR2 YFSETQ. V lost 3 bases and J lost 3; bases outside the gene matches: 7. This sample was included in a study of CD8+ T cells in alopecia areata. Study summary: Disease severity was quantified as SALT score of affected scalp area. Study outcomes and limitations: Scalp clonality and expanded CD8+ clones among the top 100 were significantly decreased by tofacitinib. TCRs were shared less clearly across patients than in mice, possibly for HLA-related reasons.

Extracted from the samples, RNA was reverse transcribed into cDNA to serve as the sequencing template. Produced via immunoSEQ multiplex PCR; TCRdb's table is partial and in-frame only. In the table there are some 80,000 clones, around 66% of which are singletons. Treatment denoted: oral pan-JAK inhibitor, 5-10 mg twice daily. Separation by sorting yielded CD4+ and CD8+ T cells from PBMCs. Source: CD8+ T cells sorted from blood, taken at week 24, from a patient treated with tofacitinib. The chain recombines TRBV5-1 with TRBJ2-7, with 9 nucleotides matching TRBD1. This TCR came from a human donor with alopecia areata. The DNA for the CDR3 is TGCGCCAGCAGCTCGGTCGGGACAGGGAGCTACGAGCAGTACTTC. Protein product: CASSSVGTGSYEQYF.